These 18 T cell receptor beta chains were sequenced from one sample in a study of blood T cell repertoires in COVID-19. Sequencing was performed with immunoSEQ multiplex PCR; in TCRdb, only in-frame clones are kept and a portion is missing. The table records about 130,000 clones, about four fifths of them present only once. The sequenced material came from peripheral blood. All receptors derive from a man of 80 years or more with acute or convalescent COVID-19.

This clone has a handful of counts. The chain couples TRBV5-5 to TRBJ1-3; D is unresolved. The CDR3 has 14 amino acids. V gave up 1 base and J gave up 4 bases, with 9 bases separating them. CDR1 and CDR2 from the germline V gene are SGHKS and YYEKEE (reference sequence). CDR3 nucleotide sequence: TGTGCCAGCAGCTTGCGGAGGGAAGGAAACACCATATATTTT. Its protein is CASSLRREGNTIYF.

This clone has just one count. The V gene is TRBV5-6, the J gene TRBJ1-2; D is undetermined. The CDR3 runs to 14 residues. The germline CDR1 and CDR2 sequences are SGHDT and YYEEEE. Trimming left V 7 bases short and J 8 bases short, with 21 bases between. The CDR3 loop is CASGLLSVRGGYTF. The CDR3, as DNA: TGTGCCAGCGGACTTTTGTCCGTCAGAGGAGGCTACACCTTC. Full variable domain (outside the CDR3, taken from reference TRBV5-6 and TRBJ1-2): DAGVTQSPTHLIKTRGQQVTLRCSPKSGHDTVSWYQQALGQGPQFIFQYYEEEERQRGNFPDRFSGHQFPNYSSELNVNALLLGDSALYLCASGLLSVRGGYTFGSGTRLTVV.

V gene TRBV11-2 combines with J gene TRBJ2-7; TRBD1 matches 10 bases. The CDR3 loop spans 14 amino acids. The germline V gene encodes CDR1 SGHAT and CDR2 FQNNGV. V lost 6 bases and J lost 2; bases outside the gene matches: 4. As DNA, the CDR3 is TGTGCCAGCAGGTCCGGGACAGGGGCCTACGAGCAGTACTTC. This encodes CASRSGTGAYEQYF.

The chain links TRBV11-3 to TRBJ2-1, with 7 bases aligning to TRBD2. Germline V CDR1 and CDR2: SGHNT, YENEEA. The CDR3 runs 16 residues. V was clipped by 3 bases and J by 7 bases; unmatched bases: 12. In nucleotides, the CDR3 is TGTGCCAGCAGCTTCAGCGGGGTCTTAGGGGTGAATGAGCAGTTCTTC. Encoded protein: CASSFSGVLGVNEQFF.

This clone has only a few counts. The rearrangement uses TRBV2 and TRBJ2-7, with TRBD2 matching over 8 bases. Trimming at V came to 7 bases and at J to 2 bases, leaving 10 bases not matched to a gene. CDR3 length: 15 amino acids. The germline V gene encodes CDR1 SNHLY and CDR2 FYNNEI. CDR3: CASKSMGGGPYEQYF. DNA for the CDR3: TGTGCCAGCAAATCTATGGGCGGGGGGCCCTACGAGCAGTACTTC. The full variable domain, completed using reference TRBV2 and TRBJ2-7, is EPEVTQTPSHQVTQMGQEVILRCVPISNHLYFYWYRQILGQKVEFLVSFYNNEISEKSEIFDDQFSVERPDGSNFTLKIRSTKLEDSAMYFCASKSMGGGPYEQYFGPGTRLTVT.

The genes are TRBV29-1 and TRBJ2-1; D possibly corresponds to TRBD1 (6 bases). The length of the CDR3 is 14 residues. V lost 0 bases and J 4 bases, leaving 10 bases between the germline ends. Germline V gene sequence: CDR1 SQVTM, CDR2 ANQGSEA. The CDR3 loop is CSVEEDRLYNEQFF. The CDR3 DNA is TGCAGCGTTGAAGAGGACAGACTGTACAATGAGCAGTTCTTC.

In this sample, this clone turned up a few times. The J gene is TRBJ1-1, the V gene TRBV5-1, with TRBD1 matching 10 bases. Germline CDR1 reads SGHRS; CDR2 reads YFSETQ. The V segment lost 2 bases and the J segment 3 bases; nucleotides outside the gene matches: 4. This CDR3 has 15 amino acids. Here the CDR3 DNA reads TGCGCCAGCAGCTTACAAGGACAGGGGGACACTGAAGCTTTCTTT. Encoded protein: CASSLQGQGDTEAFF.

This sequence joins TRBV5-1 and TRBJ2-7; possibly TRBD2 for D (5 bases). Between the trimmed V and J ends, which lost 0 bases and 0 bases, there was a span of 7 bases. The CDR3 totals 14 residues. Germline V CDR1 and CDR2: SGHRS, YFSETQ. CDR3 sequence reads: CASSLDGLSYEQYF. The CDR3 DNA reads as TGCGCCAGCAGCTTGGACGGACTCTCCTACGAGCAGTACTTC.

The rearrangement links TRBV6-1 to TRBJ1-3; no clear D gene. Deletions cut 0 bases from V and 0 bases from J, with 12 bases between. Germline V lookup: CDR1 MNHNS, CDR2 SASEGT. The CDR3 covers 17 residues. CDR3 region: CASSEALNRYSGNTIYF. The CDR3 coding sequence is TGTGCCAGCAGTGAAGCGCTCAACAGATACTCTGGAAACACCATATATTTT.

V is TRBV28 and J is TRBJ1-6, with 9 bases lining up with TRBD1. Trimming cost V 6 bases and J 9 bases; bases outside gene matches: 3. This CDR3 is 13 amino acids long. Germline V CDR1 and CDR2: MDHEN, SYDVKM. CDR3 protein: CASRGDRVSPLHF. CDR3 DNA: TGTGCCAGCAGGGGGGACAGGGTTTCACCCCTCCACTTT.

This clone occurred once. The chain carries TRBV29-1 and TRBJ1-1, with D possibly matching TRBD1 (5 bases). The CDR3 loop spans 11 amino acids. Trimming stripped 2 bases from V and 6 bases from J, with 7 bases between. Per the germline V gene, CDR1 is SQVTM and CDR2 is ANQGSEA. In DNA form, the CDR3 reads TGCAGCGTTGAACCAGGGTCTGAAGCTTTCTTT. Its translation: CSVEPGSEAFF. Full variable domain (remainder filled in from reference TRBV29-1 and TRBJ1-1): SAVISQKPSRDICQRGTSLTIQCQVDSQVTMMFWYRQQPGQSLTLIATANQGSEATYESGFVIDKFPISRPNLTFSTLTVSNMSPEDSSIYLCSVEPGSEAFFGQGTRLTVV.

The CDR3 loop reads CASSYTQQGYEQYF. The CDR3 coding sequence is TGTGCCAGCAGTTACACTCAACAGGGGTACGAGCAGTACTTC. V gene TRBV6-5 combines with J gene TRBJ2-7; TRBD1 matches 7 bases. The V gene end was trimmed by 2 bases and the J gene end by 4 bases; junction bases not matched to a gene: 5. The germline V gene has CDR1 MNHEY and CDR2 SVGAGI. This CDR3 is 14 amino acids long.

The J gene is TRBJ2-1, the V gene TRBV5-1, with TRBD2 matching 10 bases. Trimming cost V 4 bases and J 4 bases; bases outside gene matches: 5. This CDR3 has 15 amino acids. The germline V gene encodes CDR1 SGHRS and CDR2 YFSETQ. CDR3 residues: CASSLGTSDYNEQFF. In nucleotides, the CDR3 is TGCGCCAGCAGCCTCGGGACTAGCGATTACAATGAGCAGTTCTTC.

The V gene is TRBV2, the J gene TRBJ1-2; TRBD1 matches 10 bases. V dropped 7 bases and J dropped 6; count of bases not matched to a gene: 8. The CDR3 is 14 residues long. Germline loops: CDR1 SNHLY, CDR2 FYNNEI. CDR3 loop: CASNRDRGVHGYTF. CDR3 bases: TGTGCCAGCAACCGGGACAGGGGCGTCCATGGCTACACCTTC.

CDR3 loop: CASSQLWGGRETQYF. The CDR3, as DNA: TGTGCCAGCAGCCAATTATGGGGGGGGCGAGAGACCCAGTACTTC. The chain carries TRBV5-4 and TRBJ2-5, with D perhaps matching TRBD2 (7 bases). The CDR3 extends over 15 amino acids. Germline CDR1 is SGHNT and CDR2 is YYREEE (reference sequence). Trimming pared 4 bases from V and 4 bases from J, leaving 17 bases between.

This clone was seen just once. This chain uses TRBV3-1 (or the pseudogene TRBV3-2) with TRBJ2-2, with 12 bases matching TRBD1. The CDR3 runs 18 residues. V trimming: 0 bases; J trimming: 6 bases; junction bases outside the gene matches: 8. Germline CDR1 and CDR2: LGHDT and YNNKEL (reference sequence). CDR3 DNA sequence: TGTGCCAGCAGCCAAGAAGGCTTCGGGACAGGGGGCTCCGGGGAGCTGTTTTTT. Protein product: CASSQEGFGTGGSGELFF.

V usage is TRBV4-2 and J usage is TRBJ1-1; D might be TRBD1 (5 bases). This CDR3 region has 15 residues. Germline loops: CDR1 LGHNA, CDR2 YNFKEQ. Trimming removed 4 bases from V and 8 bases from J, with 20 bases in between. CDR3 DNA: TGTGCCAGCAGCCCAAAAGAAGGGGCCAGATGGGAAGCTTTCTTT. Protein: CASSPKEGARWEAFF.

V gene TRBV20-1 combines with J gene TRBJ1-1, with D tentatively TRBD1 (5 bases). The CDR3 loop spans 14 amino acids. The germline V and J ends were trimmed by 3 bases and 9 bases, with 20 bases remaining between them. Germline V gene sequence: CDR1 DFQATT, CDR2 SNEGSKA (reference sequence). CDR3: CSASPRANLPQAFF. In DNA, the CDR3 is TGCAGTGCTAGTCCCAGGGCCAACCTCCCACAAGCTTTCTTT.